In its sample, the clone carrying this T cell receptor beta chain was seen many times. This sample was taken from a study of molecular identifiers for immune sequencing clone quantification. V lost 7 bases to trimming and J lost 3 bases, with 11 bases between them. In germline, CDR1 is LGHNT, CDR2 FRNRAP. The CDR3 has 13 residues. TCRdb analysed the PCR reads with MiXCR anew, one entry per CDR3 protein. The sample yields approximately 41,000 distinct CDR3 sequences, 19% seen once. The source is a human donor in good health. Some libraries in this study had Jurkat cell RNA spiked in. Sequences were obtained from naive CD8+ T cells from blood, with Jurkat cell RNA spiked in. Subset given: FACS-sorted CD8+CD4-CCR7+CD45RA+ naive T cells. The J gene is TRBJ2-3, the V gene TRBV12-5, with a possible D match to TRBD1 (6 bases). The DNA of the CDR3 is TGTGCTAGTGAACAGGGCGGGACAGATACGCAGTATTTT. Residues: CASEQGGTDTQYF.